Shown below are 10 T cell receptor beta chains from a single sample sequenced in a study of T cell responses to AZD1222 COVID-19 vaccine. Here immunoSEQ multiplex PCR was the method, and the copy in TCRdb shows in-frame clones only, minus some. The data hold approximately 130,000 clones, with more than 80% observed a single time. The source was peripheral blood, collected 28 days after the second dose of the MenACWY control vaccine. These TCRs come from an adult who received the MenACWY meningococcal vaccine as a control.

V usage is TRBV4-1 and J usage is TRBJ2-7, with 8 bases lining up with TRBD1. The J segment lost 0 bases and the V segment lost 1 base, leaving 5 bases of the junction unmatched. The germline V gene encodes CDR1 MGHRA and CDR2 YSYEKL. The CDR3 runs 16 residues. This CDR3 is CASSQATGALSYEQYF. CDR3 coding DNA: TGCGCCAGCAGCCAAGCGACAGGGGCCCTCTCCTACGAGCAGTACTTC.

CDR3 sequence reads: CASSLRMNTEAFF. Here the CDR3 DNA reads TGTGCCAGCAGCTTACGAATGAACACTGAAGCTTTCTTT. The chain carries TRBV7-2 and TRBJ1-1; D gene ambiguous. This CDR3 has 13 amino acids. Trimming left V 2 bases short and J 0 bases short, with 4 bases between. Germline CDR1 SGHTA, CDR2 FQGNSA. The full variable domain, in which reference TRBV7-2 and TRBJ1-1 provide the parts outside the CDR3, is GAGVSQSPSNKVTEKGKDVELRCDPISGHTALYWYRQSLGQGLEFLIYFQGNSAPDKSGLPSDRFSAERTGGSVSTLTIQRTQQEDSAVYLCASSLRMNTEAFFGQGTRLTVV.

This rearrangement joins TRBV25-1 to TRBJ2-4; TRBD2 matches 7 bases. Looked up from germline, CDR1 is MGHDK and CDR2 is SYGVNS. The CDR3 loop spans 15 amino acids. With V trimmed by 1 base and J by 2 bases, 2 bases remained unmatched. CDR3 sequence reads: CASSEWEGTKNIQYF. Written as DNA, the CDR3 is TGTGCCAGCAGTGAATGGGAGGGTACCAAAAACATTCAGTACTTC. Looking up the rest from reference TRBV25-1 and TRBJ2-4 gives the full variable domain: EADIYQTPRYLVIGTGKKITLECSQTMGHDKMYWYQQDPGMELHLIHYSYGVNSTEKGDLSSESTVSRIRTEHFPLTLESARPSHTSQYLCASSEWEGTKNIQYFGAGTRLSVL.

J is TRBJ1-1 and V is TRBV2; a weak D match, TRBD1 (5 bases). Germline CDR1 is SNHLY and CDR2 is FYNNEI. The V end lost 7 bases, the J end lost 4 bases, and 16 bases lay between the germline ends. This CDR3 contains 14 residues. In DNA, the CDR3 is TGTGCCAGCAACCAAGTTGGGGGAGTCACTGAAGCTTTCTTT. Its protein product is CASNQVGGVTEAFF.

V and J are TRBV18 and TRBJ2-1, with a possible D match to TRBD2 (5 bases). Germline CDR1 KGHSH, CDR2 LQKENI. Trimming stripped 6 bases from V and 0 bases from J, with 9 bases between. This CDR3 has 14 residues. The CDR3: CASSRGSSYNEQFF. CDR3 nucleotides: TGTGCCAGCTCTCGGGGTAGCTCCTACAATGAGCAGTTCTTC.

The CDR3 DNA reads TGTGCCAGCAGCCTCGACATGACCGGGGAGCTGTTTTTT. This codes for CASSLDMTGELFF. The J gene is TRBJ2-2, the V gene TRBV5-4; the D is unclear. Germline CDR1 and CDR2: SGHNT and YYREEE (reference sequence). This CDR3 is 13 amino acids long. Trimming left V 4 bases short and J 5 bases short, with 9 bases between.

The CDR3 nucleotides are TGTGCCAGCAGTGAAGACCCCGGAGGGAGTCAGCCCCAGCATTTT. This encodes CASSEDPGGSQPQHF. The chain carries TRBV6-1 and TRBJ1-5; no definite D call. The V gene lost 1 base and the J gene lost 6 bases, with 13 bases spanning the gap. Germline V gene lookup returns CDR1 MNHNS and CDR2 SASEGT. This CDR3 is built from 15 residues.

This clone has just a few counts. The V call is TRBV5-6, the J call TRBJ2-3; possibly TRBD2 for D (5 bases). The CDR3 totals 14 residues. V was shortened by 0 bases and J by 6 bases, with 11 bases between the two germline ends. Germline V gives CDR1 SGHDT, CDR2 YYEEEE. Here the CDR3 DNA reads TGTGCCAGCAGCTTGGGGTCGGACTCTGATACGCAGTATTTT. Its protein is CASSLGSDSDTQYF.

The chain combines TRBV15 with TRBJ1-1; 9 bases agree with TRBD1. Germline CDR1 and CDR2: LNHNV and YYDKDF (reference sequence). The CDR3 has 14 residues. With 5 bases clipped from V and 5 bases from J, the junction kept 6 bases outside the gene matches. The CDR3 region has the DNA TGTGCCACCAGCCCGACAGGGGGTTTTACTGAAGCTTTCTTT. This codes for CATSPTGGFTEAFF.

V gene TRBV4-1 combines with J gene TRBJ1-1; D is ambiguous. The CDR3 has 15 amino acids. Germline CDR1 and CDR2: MGHRA and YSYEKL. Trimming shortened V by 0 bases and J by 2 bases, and 10 bases separated the two germline ends. The CDR3 reads CASSQDDLVNTEAFF. In DNA, the CDR3 is TGCGCCAGCAGCCAAGATGACTTAGTAAACACTGAAGCTTTCTTT.